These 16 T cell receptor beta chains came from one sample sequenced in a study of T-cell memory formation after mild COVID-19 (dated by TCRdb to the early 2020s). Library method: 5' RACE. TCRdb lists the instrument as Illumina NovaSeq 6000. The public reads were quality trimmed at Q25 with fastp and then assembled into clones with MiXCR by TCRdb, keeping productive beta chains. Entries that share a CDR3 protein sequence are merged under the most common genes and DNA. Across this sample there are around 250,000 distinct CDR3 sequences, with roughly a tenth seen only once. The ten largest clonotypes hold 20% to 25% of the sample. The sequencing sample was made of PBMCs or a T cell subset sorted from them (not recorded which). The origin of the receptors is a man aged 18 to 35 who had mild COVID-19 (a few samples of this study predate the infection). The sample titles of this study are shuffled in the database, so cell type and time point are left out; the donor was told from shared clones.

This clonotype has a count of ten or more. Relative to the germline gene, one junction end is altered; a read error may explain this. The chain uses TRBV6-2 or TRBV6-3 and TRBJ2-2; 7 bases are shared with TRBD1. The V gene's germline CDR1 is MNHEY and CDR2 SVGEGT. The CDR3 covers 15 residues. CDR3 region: CASSFGTANTGELFF. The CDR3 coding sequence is TGCGCCAGCAGCTTCGGGACAGCGAACACCGGGGAGCTGTTTTTT.

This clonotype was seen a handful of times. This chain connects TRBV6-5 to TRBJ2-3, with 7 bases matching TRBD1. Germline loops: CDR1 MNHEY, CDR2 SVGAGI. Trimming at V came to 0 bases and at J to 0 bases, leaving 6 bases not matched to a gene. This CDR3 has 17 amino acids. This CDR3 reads CASSYSGQWPSTDTQYF. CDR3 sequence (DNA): TGTGCCAGCAGTTACTCGGGACAGTGGCCTAGCACAGATACGCAGTATTTT.

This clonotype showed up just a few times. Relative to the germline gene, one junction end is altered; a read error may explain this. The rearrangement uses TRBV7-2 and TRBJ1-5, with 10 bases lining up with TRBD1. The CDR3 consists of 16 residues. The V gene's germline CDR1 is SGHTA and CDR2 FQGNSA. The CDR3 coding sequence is TGTGCCAGCAGCCTAGCGGGACAGGGGATCATTCAGCCCCAGCATTTT. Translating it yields CASSLAGQGIIQPQHF.

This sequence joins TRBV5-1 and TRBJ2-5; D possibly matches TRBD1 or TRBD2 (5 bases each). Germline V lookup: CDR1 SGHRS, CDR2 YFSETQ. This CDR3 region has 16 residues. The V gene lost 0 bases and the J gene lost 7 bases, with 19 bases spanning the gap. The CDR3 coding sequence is TGCGCCAGCAGCTTGGGAGGGGTCGGCAAAGTTGGGACCCAGTACTTC. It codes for CASSLGGVGKVGTQYF.

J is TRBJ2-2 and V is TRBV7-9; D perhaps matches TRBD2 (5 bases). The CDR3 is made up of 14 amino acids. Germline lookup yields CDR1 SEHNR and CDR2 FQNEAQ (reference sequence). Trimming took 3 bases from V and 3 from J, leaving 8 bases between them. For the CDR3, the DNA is TGTGCCAGCAGCTTTGACTATTACACCGGGGAGCTGTTTTTT. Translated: CASSFDYYTGELFF.

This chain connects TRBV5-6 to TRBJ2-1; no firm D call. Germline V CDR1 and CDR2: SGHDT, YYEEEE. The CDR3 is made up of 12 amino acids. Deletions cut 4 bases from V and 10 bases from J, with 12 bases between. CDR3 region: CASSPVGREQFF. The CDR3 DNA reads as TGTGCCAGCAGCCCAGTGGGTAGGGAGCAGTTCTTC.

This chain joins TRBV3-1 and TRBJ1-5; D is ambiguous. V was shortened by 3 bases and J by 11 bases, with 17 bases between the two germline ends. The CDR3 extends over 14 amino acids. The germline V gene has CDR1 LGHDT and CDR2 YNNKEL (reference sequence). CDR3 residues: CASSQSEGDPSQHF. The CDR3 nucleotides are TGTGCCAGCAGCCAGAGCGAGGGCGACCCCTCCCAGCATTTT.

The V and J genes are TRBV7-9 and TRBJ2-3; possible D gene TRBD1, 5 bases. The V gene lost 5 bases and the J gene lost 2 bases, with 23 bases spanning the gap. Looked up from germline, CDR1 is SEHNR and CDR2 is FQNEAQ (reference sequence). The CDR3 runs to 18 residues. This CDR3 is CASSPKGRTLLNTDTQYF. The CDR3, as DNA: TGTGCCAGCAGCCCGAAAGGCAGGACACTCCTCAACACAGATACGCAGTATTTT.

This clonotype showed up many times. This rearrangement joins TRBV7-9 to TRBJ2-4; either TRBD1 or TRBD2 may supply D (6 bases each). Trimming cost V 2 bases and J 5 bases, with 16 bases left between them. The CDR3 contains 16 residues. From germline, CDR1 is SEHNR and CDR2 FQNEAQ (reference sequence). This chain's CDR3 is CASSLPPGARENIQYF. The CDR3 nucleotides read TGTGCCAGCAGCTTACCGCCGGGGGCGCGGGAAAACATTCAGTACTTC.

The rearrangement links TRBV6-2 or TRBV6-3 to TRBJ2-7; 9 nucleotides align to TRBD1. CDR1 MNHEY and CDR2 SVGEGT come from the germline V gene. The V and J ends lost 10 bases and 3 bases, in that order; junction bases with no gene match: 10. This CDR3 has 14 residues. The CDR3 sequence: CATNRDRDFYEQYV. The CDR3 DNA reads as TGTGCCACCAACCGGGACAGGGATTTCTACGAGCAGTACGTC.

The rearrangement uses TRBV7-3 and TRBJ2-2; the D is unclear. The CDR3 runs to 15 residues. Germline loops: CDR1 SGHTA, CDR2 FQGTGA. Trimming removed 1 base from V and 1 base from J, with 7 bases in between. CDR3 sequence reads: CASSLRAGNTGELFF. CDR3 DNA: TGTGCCAGCAGCTTAAGGGCAGGGAACACCGGGGAGCTGTTTTTT.

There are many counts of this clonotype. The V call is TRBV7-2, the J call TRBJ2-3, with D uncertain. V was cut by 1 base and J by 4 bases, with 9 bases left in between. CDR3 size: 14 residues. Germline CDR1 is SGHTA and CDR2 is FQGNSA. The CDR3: CASSLVGGADTQYF. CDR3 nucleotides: TGTGCCAGCAGCTTAGTCGGTGGGGCAGATACGCAGTATTTT.

The CDR3 DNA is TGCAGCGACCGTCGAGGGGAGACCCAGTACTTC. Its translation is CSDRRGETQYF. This chain uses TRBV29-1 with TRBJ2-5, with D tentatively TRBD2 (5 bases). The CDR3 spans 11 residues. Per germline, CDR1 SQVTM and CDR2 ANQGSEA. V dropped 7 bases and J dropped 5 bases, with 11 bases sitting between them.

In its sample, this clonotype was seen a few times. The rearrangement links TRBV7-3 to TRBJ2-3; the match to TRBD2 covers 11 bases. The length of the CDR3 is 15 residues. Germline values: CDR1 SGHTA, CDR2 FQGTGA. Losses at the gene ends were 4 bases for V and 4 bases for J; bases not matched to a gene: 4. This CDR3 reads CASSSGTSGADTQYF. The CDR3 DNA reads TGTGCCAGCAGCTCCGGGACTAGCGGCGCAGATACGCAGTATTTT. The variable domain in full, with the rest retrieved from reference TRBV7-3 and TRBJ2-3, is GAGVSQTPSNKVTEKGKYVELRCDPISGHTALYWYRQSLGQGPEFLIYFQGTGAADDSGLPNDRFFAVRPEGSVSTLKIQRTERGDSAVYLCASSSGTSGADTQYFGPGTRLTVL.

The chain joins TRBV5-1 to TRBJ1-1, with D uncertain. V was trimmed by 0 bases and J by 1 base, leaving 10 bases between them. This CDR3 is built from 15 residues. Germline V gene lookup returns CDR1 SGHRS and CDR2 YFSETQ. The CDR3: CASSLVPPWNTEAFF. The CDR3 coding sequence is TGCGCCAGCAGCTTGGTTCCGCCGTGGAACACTGAAGCTTTCTTT.

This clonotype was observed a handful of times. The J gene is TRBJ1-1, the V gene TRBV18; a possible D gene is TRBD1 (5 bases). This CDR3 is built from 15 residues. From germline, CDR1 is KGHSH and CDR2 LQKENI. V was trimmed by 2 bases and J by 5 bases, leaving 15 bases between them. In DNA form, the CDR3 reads TGTGCCAGCTCACCAGGGGCTAAGGGTAGAACTGAAGCTTTCTTT. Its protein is CASSPGAKGRTEAFF.